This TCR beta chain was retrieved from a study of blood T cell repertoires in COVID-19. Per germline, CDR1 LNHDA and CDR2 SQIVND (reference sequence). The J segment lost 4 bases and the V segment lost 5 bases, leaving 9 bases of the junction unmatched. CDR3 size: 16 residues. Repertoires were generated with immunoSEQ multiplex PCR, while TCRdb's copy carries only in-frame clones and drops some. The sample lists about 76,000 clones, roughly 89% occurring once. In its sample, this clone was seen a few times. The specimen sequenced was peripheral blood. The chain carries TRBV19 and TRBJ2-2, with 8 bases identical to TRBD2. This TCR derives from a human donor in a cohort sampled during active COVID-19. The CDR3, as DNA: TGTGCCAGTAGTGACCTTAGCGGGGCTGGCACCGGGGAGCTGTTTTTT. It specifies CASSDLSGAGTGELFF.